Included here is one T cell receptor beta chain sequence, with context. These data come from a study of cytomegalovirus exposure and HLA in healthy donors. This CDR3 is 16 amino acids long. Germline-derived CDR1 and CDR2 are MNHEY and SMNVEV (reference sequence). With 2 bases removed from V and 3 bases from J, the gap between germline ends came to 14 bases. PCR involved 60 Vbeta and 13 Jbeta primers. The method was immunoSEQ multiplex PCR; TCRdb's version includes in-frame clones alone and lacks a portion of them. There are some 180,000 clones in the sample; 75% to 85% occur only once, and around 3.4% lies in the top ten.

The sequence came from a woman aged 60-70 years in good health and CMV-seropositive. V usage is TRBV27 and J usage is TRBJ2-1; D perhaps matches TRBD2 (6 bases). The material sequenced was PBMCs. The CDR3 DNA reads TGTGCCAGCAGTTTACATGGACTACCAATCTACAATGAGCAGTTCTTC. It yields the protein CASSLHGLPIYNEQFF.